A selection of T cell receptor beta chains follows, all from one sample in a study of identical twins. TCRdb itself ran the 5' RACE reads through MiXCR, one entry per CDR3 protein. The profile shows about 100,000 distinct CDR3 sequences, about 5.6% of them singletons. Sequencing used memory T cells sorted from blood. These receptors all stem from a woman aged 45-65 years in good health. Each CDR3 is given with its conserved first and last residue. Each record gives: D gene, J gene, V gene, clone size, CDR3 DNA, CDR3 protein. D genes are given only for firm matches. Some rows mark clone size as missing; the rest say once, few, many or name a class of expanded clone.

d_call: NA; j_call: TRBJ2-1; v_call: TRBV5-5; clone_size: many; cdr3_nt: TGTGCCAGCAGCTTGGTGGCTAGAGATGAGCAGTTCTTC; cdr3_aa: CASSLVARDEQFF
d_call: NA; j_call: TRBJ2-1; v_call: TRBV3-1; clone_size: NA; cdr3_nt: TGTGCCAGCAGCCAAGTCCCCCTCGGGATTTACAATGAGCAGTTCTTC; cdr3_aa: CASSQVPLGIYNEQFF
d_call: NA; j_call: TRBJ2-3; v_call: TRBV10-3; clone_size: many; cdr3_nt: TGTGCCATCAGTGATGACATCCGGGGCCGCCTTTTT; cdr3_aa: CAISDDIRGRLF
d_call: TRBD2; j_call: TRBJ2-1; v_call: TRBV12-3/TRBV12-4; clone_size: many; cdr3_nt: TGTGCCAGCAGTTTTGTGCGGGGGTCTGAGCAGTTCTTC; cdr3_aa: CASSFVRGSEQFF
d_call: TRBD2; j_call: TRBJ2-1; v_call: TRBV18; clone_size: few; cdr3_nt: TGTGCCAGCTCACTGCTTGGGACTAGCGGAAGGTCCTCCTACAATGAGCAGTTCTTC; cdr3_aa: CASSLLGTSGRSSYNEQFF
d_call: TRBD2; j_call: TRBJ2-1; v_call: TRBV30; clone_size: many; cdr3_nt: TGTGCCTGGTCTCTAGCGGGAGGGGTCGATGAGCAGTTCTTC; cdr3_aa: CAWSLAGGVDEQFF
d_call: NA; j_call: TRBJ2-7; v_call: TRBV11-3; clone_size: once; cdr3_nt: TGTGCCAGCAGCTTACGGGGGCGCCCCTACGAGCAGTACTTC; cdr3_aa: CASSLRGRPYEQYF
d_call: TRBD1; j_call: TRBJ1-5; v_call: TRBV12-3/TRBV12-4; clone_size: many; cdr3_nt: TGTGCCAGCAGTTTACCCAGGGGGCCCTTTAGCAATCAGCCCCAGCATTTT; cdr3_aa: CASSLPRGPFSNQPQHF
d_call: TRBD1; j_call: TRBJ1-6; v_call: TRBV3-1; clone_size: many; cdr3_nt: TGTGCCAGCAGCGGACAGGGGAATTCACCCCTCCACTTT; cdr3_aa: CASSGQGNSPLHF
d_call: NA; j_call: TRBJ1-1; v_call: TRBV12-3/TRBV12-4; clone_size: few; cdr3_nt: TGTGCCAGCAGACCAACAGTTACGACTGAAGCTTTCTTT; cdr3_aa: CASRPTVTTEAFF
d_call: TRBD1; j_call: TRBJ2-5; v_call: TRBV5-1; clone_size: medium-sized; cdr3_nt: TGCGCCAGCAGCTGGGGGACAGAAAAACAAGAGACCCAGTACTTC; cdr3_aa: CASSWGTEKQETQYF
d_call: NA; j_call: TRBJ1-5; v_call: TRBV3-1; clone_size: few; cdr3_nt: TGTGCCAGTGGAATGACGGCTAACGGGGGCAATCAGCCCCAGCATTTT; cdr3_aa: CASGMTANGGNQPQHF
d_call: TRBD2; j_call: TRBJ2-3; v_call: TRBV7-6; clone_size: many; cdr3_nt: TGTGCCAGCAGCTTTTCGGCGGGAGGAACAGATACGCAGTATTTT; cdr3_aa: CASSFSAGGTDTQYF
d_call: NA; j_call: TRBJ1-2; v_call: TRBV11-2; clone_size: many; cdr3_nt: TGTGCCAGCACCTCTAACCCTGGGTACGGCTACACCTTC; cdr3_aa: CASTSNPGYGYTF
d_call: NA; j_call: TRBJ2-6; v_call: TRBV10-2; clone_size: many; cdr3_nt: TGCGCCAGCCAGGAGGGGGCCAACGTCCTGACTTTC; cdr3_aa: CASQEGANVLTF
d_call: NA; j_call: TRBJ2-3; v_call: TRBV4-2; clone_size: many; cdr3_nt: TGTGCCAGCAGCCGGGTAGGTGATACGCAGTATTTT; cdr3_aa: CASSRVGDTQYF
d_call: NA; j_call: TRBJ2-7; v_call: TRBV15; clone_size: many; cdr3_nt: TGTGCCACCAGCAGATATTCCGGGGCCATGAACGAGCAGTACTTC; cdr3_aa: CATSRYSGAMNEQYF
d_call: NA; j_call: TRBJ2-1; v_call: TRBV11-2; clone_size: NA; cdr3_nt: TGTGCCAGCAGCTTAGCCGGGCCCTTCACGGGGAATGAGCAGTTCTTC; cdr3_aa: CASSLAGPFTGNEQFF
d_call: TRBD2; j_call: TRBJ2-7; v_call: TRBV7-2; clone_size: NA; cdr3_nt: TGTGCCAGCAGCTCTGATCGGACTAGCGGGAAATACGAGCAGTACTTC; cdr3_aa: CASSSDRTSGKYEQYF
d_call: TRBD2; j_call: TRBJ2-1; v_call: TRBV20-1; clone_size: many; cdr3_nt: TGCAGTGCTACGAAATTAGCGGGAGCGAGCAATGAGCAGTTCTTC; cdr3_aa: CSATKLAGASNEQFF
d_call: NA; j_call: TRBJ2-2; v_call: TRBV5-1; clone_size: many; cdr3_nt: TGCGCCAGCAGCCTACCAAGTCCATCCACCGGGGAGCTGTTTTTT; cdr3_aa: CASSLPSPSTGELFF